Here is one T cell receptor (beta chain) with its context. These data are taken from a study of T cell changes during pregnancy in multiple sclerosis. Assay: immunoSEQ multiplex PCR; the TCRdb copy retains only in-frame clones and omits some. The table records fewer than 110,000 clones, 85% to 95% of them present only once. V lost 5 bases and J lost 10; bases outside the gene matches: 14. CDR1 is LNHDA and CDR2 is SQIVND in the germline V gene (reference sequence). The CDR3 sequence is 17 residues long. The input for sequencing was peripheral blood, taken in the third trimester of pregnancy. This TCR was sampled from a female donor in good health, enrolled as a control in a pregnancy study. The chain employs TRBV19 and TRBJ1-6, with 10 bases fitting TRBD1. CDR3 in DNA: TGTGCCAGTAGTCTGCTCCCCGGGACAGGGGCAGGATCACCCCTCCACTTT. Its translation: CASSLLPGTGAGSPLHF.